Listed below are T cell receptor beta chains from one sample, sequenced in a study of T cell responses to AZD1222 COVID-19 vaccine. Profiling relied on immunoSEQ multiplex PCR, and the TCRdb table lists in-frame clones only, not all of them. Here the sample spans around 120,000 clones, 90% to 95% being singletons. The sample here was peripheral blood, taken on day 0 of AZD1222 vaccination. The receptors derive from an adult in good health. Each CDR3 is given with its conserved first and last residue. The order of the fields is J gene, D gene, CDR3 length, V gene, clone size, CDR3 protein, CDR3 DNA. The D gene is left open where the match is weak. A clone size is listed for some rows: how often the clone was seen (once, few, many), or a class if it is expanded.

J gene: TRBJ2-3
D gene: .
CDR3 length: 12
V gene: TRBV12-3/TRBV12-4
clone size: .
CDR3 protein: CASSLWSDTQYF
CDR3 DNA: TGTGCCAGCAGTTTATGGTCGGATACGCAGTATTTT

J gene: TRBJ2-7
D gene: TRBD1
CDR3 length: 14
V gene: TRBV30
clone size: .
CDR3 protein: CAWSRQGDTYEQYF
CDR3 DNA: TGTGCCTGGAGTCGGCAGGGGGACACCTACGAGCAGTACTTC

J gene: TRBJ1-2
D gene: TRBD1
CDR3 length: 16
V gene: TRBV27
clone size: .
CDR3 protein: CASSRFAKDGTDGYTF
CDR3 DNA: TGTGCCAGCAGCCGATTCGCTAAGGACGGGACAGATGGCTACACCTTC

J gene: TRBJ1-1
D gene: .
CDR3 length: 11
V gene: TRBV6-5
clone size: .
CDR3 protein: CASRGPRKAFF
CDR3 DNA: TGTGCCAGCAGAGGCCCGCGGAAGGCTTTCTTT

J gene: TRBJ2-1
D gene: TRBD2
CDR3 length: 18
V gene: TRBV24-1
clone size: .
CDR3 protein: CATSDLLGTSGTYNEQFF
CDR3 DNA: TGTGCCACCAGTGATTTGCTCGGGACTAGCGGCACCTACAATGAGCAGTTCTTC

J gene: TRBJ1-5
D gene: .
CDR3 length: 15
V gene: TRBV7-8
clone size: once
CDR3 protein: CASSQRDRQGQPQHF
CDR3 DNA: TGTGCCAGCAGCCAGAGAGACCGTCAAGGTCAGCCCCAGCATTTT

J gene: TRBJ2-2
D gene: .
CDR3 length: 14
V gene: TRBV21-1
clone size: .
CDR3 protein: CASSGDLHTGELFF
CDR3 DNA: TGTGCCAGCAGCGGGGACTTGCACACCGGGGAGCTGTTTTTT

J gene: TRBJ2-7
D gene: TRBD2
CDR3 length: 15
V gene: TRBV18
clone size: .
CDR3 protein: CASSPGTSGSYEQYF
CDR3 DNA: TGTGCCAGCTCACCTGGGACTAGCGGATCCTACGAGCAGTACTTC

J gene: TRBJ1-2
D gene: TRBD1
CDR3 length: 15
V gene: TRBV5-5
clone size: .
CDR3 protein: CASSLEGTGPYGYTF
CDR3 DNA: TGTGCCAGCAGCTTGGAAGGGACAGGGCCCTATGGCTACACCTTC

J gene: TRBJ1-1
D gene: .
CDR3 length: 14
V gene: TRBV18
clone size: .
CDR3 protein: CASSQGPGRTEAFF
CDR3 DNA: TGTGCCAGCTCACAGGGGCCAGGGCGGACTGAAGCTTTCTTT

J gene: TRBJ2-7
D gene: TRBD1
CDR3 length: 14
V gene: TRBV18
clone size: .
CDR3 protein: CASSPTTGDHEQYF
CDR3 DNA: TGTGCCAGCTCACCTACGACAGGGGACCACGAGCAGTACTTC

J gene: TRBJ1-1
D gene: .
CDR3 length: 13
V gene: TRBV29-1
clone size: .
CDR3 protein: CSVEARLDTEAFF
CDR3 DNA: TGCAGCGTTGAAGCCCGTCTCGACACTGAAGCTTTCTTT

J gene: TRBJ1-2
D gene: .
CDR3 length: 15
V gene: TRBV5-4
clone size: .
CDR3 protein: CASSLSFPSPYGYTF
CDR3 DNA: TGTGCCAGCAGCTTGTCTTTCCCCTCACCTTATGGCTACACCTTC

J gene: TRBJ1-1
D gene: TRBD1
CDR3 length: 15
V gene: TRBV7-9
clone size: .
CDR3 protein: CASSRTTGRGTEAFF
CDR3 DNA: TGTGCCAGCAGCCGAACGACAGGGAGGGGTACTGAAGCTTTCTTT

J gene: TRBJ1-5
D gene: .
CDR3 length: 13
V gene: TRBV5-4
clone size: .
CDR3 protein: CASSLFGEQPQHF
CDR3 DNA: TGTGCCAGCAGCTTGTTTGGAGAACAGCCCCAGCATTTT

J gene: TRBJ2-6
D gene: .
CDR3 length: 17
V gene: TRBV18
clone size: .
CDR3 protein: CASSPLSELSGANVLTF
CDR3 DNA: TGTGCCAGCTCACCATTAAGCGAACTCTCTGGGGCCAACGTCCTGACTTTC

J gene: TRBJ2-3
D gene: .
CDR3 length: 16
V gene: TRBV6-4
clone size: .
CDR3 protein: CATSGGSQPGTDTQYF
CDR3 DNA: TGTGCCACCTCGGGGGGCAGCCAACCAGGCACAGATACGCAGTATTTT

J gene: TRBJ2-7
D gene: TRBD2
CDR3 length: 13
V gene: TRBV11-3
clone size: once
CDR3 protein: CASSRGLAYEQYF
CDR3 DNA: TGTGCCAGCAGCCGTGGACTAGCCTACGAGCAGTACTTC

J gene: TRBJ1-6
D gene: TRBD1
CDR3 length: 14
V gene: TRBV11-2
clone size: once
CDR3 protein: CASSLGQGNSPLHF
CDR3 DNA: TGTGCCAGCAGCCTGGGACAGGGGAATTCACCCCTCCACTTT

J gene: TRBJ1-2
D gene: .
CDR3 length: 15
V gene: TRBV9
clone size: .
CDR3 protein: CASSVGGVVTRGYTF
CDR3 DNA: TGTGCCAGCAGCGTAGGGGGGGTTGTAACGCGTGGCTACACCTTC

J gene: TRBJ2-3
D gene: .
CDR3 length: 16
V gene: TRBV18
clone size: .
CDR3 protein: CASSPKAQRIRDTQYF
CDR3 DNA: TGTGCCAGCTCACCGAAGGCGCAGAGGATAAGAGATACGCAGTATTTT

J gene: TRBJ2-7
D gene: TRBD2
CDR3 length: 15
V gene: TRBV6-5
clone size: once
CDR3 protein: CASTLPGLAIYEQYF
CDR3 DNA: TGTGCCAGCACCCTACCGGGACTAGCGATTTACGAGCAGTACTTC

J gene: TRBJ2-7
D gene: .
CDR3 length: 14
V gene: TRBV9
clone size: .
CDR3 protein: CASSIHTNSYEQYF
CDR3 DNA: TGTGCCAGCAGCATCCACACAAATTCCTACGAGCAGTACTTC

J gene: TRBJ2-7
D gene: TRBD1
CDR3 length: 13
V gene: TRBV14
clone size: .
CDR3 protein: CASSWGQLYEQYF
CDR3 DNA: TGTGCCAGCAGCTGGGGACAGCTCTACGAGCAGTACTTC

J gene: TRBJ2-3
D gene: .
CDR3 length: 16
V gene: TRBV5-5
clone size: few
CDR3 protein: CASSLLRHPSTDTQYF
CDR3 DNA: TGTGCCAGCAGCTTGTTGCGGCACCCAAGCACAGATACGCAGTATTTT

J gene: TRBJ2-7
D gene: .
CDR3 length: 15
V gene: TRBV19
clone size: .
CDR3 protein: CASSISGTKAYEQYF
CDR3 DNA: TGTGCCAGTAGTATCTCCGGGACAAAGGCCTACGAGCAGTACTTC

J gene: TRBJ1-1
D gene: TRBD1
CDR3 length: 17
V gene: TRBV7-6
clone size: .
CDR3 protein: CASSQKGQGAMNTEAFF
CDR3 DNA: TGTGCCAGCAGCCAAAAGGGACAGGGGGCCATGAACACTGAAGCTTTCTTT

J gene: TRBJ2-7
D gene: .
CDR3 length: 14
V gene: TRBV27
clone size: .
CDR3 protein: CASSFVGVGYEQYF
CDR3 DNA: TGTGCCAGCAGTTTTGTGGGGGTCGGCTACGAGCAGTACTTC

J gene: TRBJ1-2
D gene: .
CDR3 length: 16
V gene: TRBV28
clone size: .
CDR3 protein: CASSLVRDGDLYGYTF
CDR3 DNA: TGTGCCAGCAGTTTAGTCCGGGACGGTGATTTGTATGGCTACACCTTC

J gene: TRBJ2-3
D gene: .
CDR3 length: 16
V gene: TRBV5-1
clone size: .
CDR3 protein: CASSIGHNRDTDTQYF
CDR3 DNA: TGCGCCAGCAGCATTGGGCATAATCGGGACACAGATACGCAGTATTTT

J gene: TRBJ1-1
D gene: .
CDR3 length: 13
V gene: TRBV5-4
clone size: .
CDR3 protein: CASSRVENTEAFF
CDR3 DNA: TGTGCCAGCAGCCGGGTGGAGAACACTGAAGCTTTCTTT

J gene: TRBJ1-1
D gene: .
CDR3 length: 12
V gene: TRBV6-5
clone size: .
CDR3 protein: CASSRRSTEAFF
CDR3 DNA: TGTGCCAGCAGCCGCAGGAGCACTGAAGCTTTCTTT

J gene: TRBJ2-1
D gene: TRBD1
CDR3 length: 14
V gene: TRBV19
clone size: .
CDR3 protein: CASSTWDRGDEQFF
CDR3 DNA: TGTGCCAGTAGTACCTGGGACAGGGGAGATGAGCAGTTCTTC

J gene: TRBJ2-1
D gene: TRBD2
CDR3 length: 15
V gene: TRBV11-2
clone size: .
CDR3 protein: CASSPSGGAYNEQFF
CDR3 DNA: TGTGCCAGCAGCCCTAGCGGAGGGGCCTACAATGAGCAGTTCTTC

J gene: TRBJ1-1
D gene: .
CDR3 length: 15
V gene: TRBV6-1
clone size: once
CDR3 protein: CASSEWGLGNTEAFF
CDR3 DNA: TGTGCCAGCAGTGAATGGGGCCTTGGGAACACTGAAGCTTTCTTT

J gene: TRBJ2-1
D gene: .
CDR3 length: 11
V gene: TRBV20-1
clone size: .
CDR3 protein: CSATTEGEQFF
CDR3 DNA: TGCAGTGCTACGACCGAGGGTGAGCAGTTCTTC

J gene: TRBJ2-1
D gene: .
CDR3 length: 15
V gene: TRBV7-2
clone size: once
CDR3 protein: CASSLILGRFDEQFF
CDR3 DNA: TGTGCCAGCAGCTTAATTCTGGGCAGGTTTGATGAGCAGTTCTTC

J gene: TRBJ1-3
D gene: .
CDR3 length: 12
V gene: TRBV29-1
clone size: .
CDR3 protein: CSATASGNTIYF
CDR3 DNA: TGCAGCGCTACAGCCTCTGGAAACACCATATATTTT

J gene: TRBJ2-3
D gene: .
CDR3 length: 14
V gene: TRBV2
clone size: .
CDR3 protein: CASLYSVTLDTQYF
CDR3 DNA: TGTGCCAGCCTTTATAGCGTGACATTGGATACGCAGTATTTT

J gene: TRBJ1-4
D gene: .
CDR3 length: 15
V gene: TRBV5-8
clone size: .
CDR3 protein: CASSLVGEINEKLFF
CDR3 DNA: TGTGCCAGCAGCTTGGTAGGAGAGATTAATGAAAAACTGTTTTTT

J gene: TRBJ2-7
D gene: TRBD1
CDR3 length: 15
V gene: TRBV10-3
clone size: .
CDR3 protein: CAIGDRALYSYEQYF
CDR3 DNA: TGTGCCATCGGGGACAGGGCCCTTTACTCCTACGAGCAGTACTTC

J gene: TRBJ2-7
D gene: TRBD2
CDR3 length: 16
V gene: TRBV6-2/TRBV6-3
clone size: .
CDR3 protein: CASSYPRLAGRYEQYF
CDR3 DNA: TGTGCCAGCAGTTACCCTCGGCTAGCGGGACGTTACGAGCAGTACTTC

J gene: TRBJ1-1
D gene: .
CDR3 length: 11
V gene: TRBV6-5
clone size: once
CDR3 protein: CASRVGTEAFF
CDR3 DNA: TGTGCCAGCAGAGTTGGCACTGAAGCTTTCTTT

J gene: TRBJ2-6
D gene: .
CDR3 length: 15
V gene: TRBV4-1
clone size: .
CDR3 protein: CASSQEWAGANVLTF
CDR3 DNA: TGCGCCAGCAGCCAAGAATGGGCTGGGGCCAACGTCCTGACTTTC